These 23 T cell receptor beta chains originate from one sample sequenced in a study of T cell responses to AZD1222 COVID-19 vaccine. Sequencing used immunoSEQ multiplex PCR; TCRdb keeps in-frame clones, though not all of them. The profile shows 140,000 or so clones, 75% to 90% of them singletons. Sequencing was performed on peripheral blood, taken on day 0 of AZD1222 vaccination. The receptor source for this set is an adult in good health.

This clone was counted once. The rearrangement uses TRBV27 and TRBJ2-5; maybe TRBD2 (6 bases). V gave up 3 bases and J gave up 7 bases, with 12 bases separating them. The germline CDR1 and CDR2 sequences are MNHEY and SMNVEV (reference sequence). This CDR3 comprises 13 residues. The DNA of the CDR3 is TGTGCCAGCAGTTTGGGCGGGACCGCGACCCAGTACTTC. Translating it yields CASSLGGTATQYF.

This clone came up a few times. This rearrangement joins TRBV18 to TRBJ2-7; D is perhaps TRBD2 (5 bases). V was shortened by 0 bases and J by 1 base, with 7 bases between the two germline ends. Germline V gene sequence: CDR1 KGHSH, CDR2 LQKENI. The CDR3 is made up of 14 amino acids. The CDR3, as DNA: TGTGCCAGCTCACCACCGGCGGGTTCCTACGAGCAGTACTTC. This sequence encodes CASSPPAGSYEQYF.

V usage is TRBV11-3 and J usage is TRBJ2-7; a weak D match, TRBD2 (5 bases). V was shortened by 5 bases and J by 3 bases, with 11 bases between the two germline ends. The CDR3 is 13 amino acids. Germline V gene data show CDR1 as SGHNT and CDR2 as YENEEA. Written as DNA, the CDR3 is TGTGCCAGCAGCGGCGGGCAGCTCTACGAGCAGTACTTC. It specifies CASSGGQLYEQYF.

The chain recombines TRBV9 with TRBJ1-1; D is ambiguous. This CDR3 region has 15 residues. Germline V gene data show CDR1 as SGDLS and CDR2 as YYNGEE. V was cut by 2 bases and J by 4 bases, with 15 bases left in between. In DNA, the CDR3 is TGTGCCAGCAGCGTCAGGCCCGGGTTGGCCACTGAAGCTTTCTTT. Encoded protein: CASSVRPGLATEAFF.

The chain carries TRBV5-1 and TRBJ1-4; TRBD1 is a possible D gene (5 bases). Per the germline V gene, CDR1 is SGHRS and CDR2 is YFSETQ. This CDR3 is 13 amino acids long. V dropped 4 bases and J dropped 6 bases, with 10 bases sitting between them. The CDR3 DNA sequence: TGCGCCAGCAGCGTCGGGGGGGATGAAAAACTGTTTTTT. Amino acid sequence: CASSVGGDEKLFF.

The chain is built from TRBV5-6 and TRBJ2-5, with D tentatively TRBD2 (5 bases). The germline V gene encodes CDR1 SGHDT and CDR2 YYEEEE. The CDR3 has 13 residues. V shed 4 bases and J shed 0 bases, with 7 bases lying between them. This CDR3 reads CASSVDYQETQYF. CDR3 coding DNA: TGTGCCAGCAGCGTGGACTACCAAGAGACCCAGTACTTC.

This clone showed up just once. The chain has TRBV9 and TRBJ1-2; 10 nucleotides match TRBD1. After removal of 4 bases from V and 4 bases from J, the junction contained 7 bases not matched to a gene. Germline V gives CDR1 SGDLS, CDR2 YYNGEE. The CDR3 totals 15 residues. CDR3 nucleotide sequence: TGTGCCAGCAGCTCCTGGACAGGGGGTTTCTATGGCTACACCTTC. Encoded protein: CASSSWTGGFYGYTF.

This sequence joins TRBV16 and TRBJ1-2; D is unresolved. Deletions cut 4 bases from V and 3 bases from J, with 12 bases between. This CDR3 is built from 14 residues. Germline-derived CDR1 and CDR2 are KGHSY and FQNENV. The CDR3 region is CASSPRIGDYGYTF. DNA for the CDR3: TGTGCCAGCAGCCCCCGCATCGGGGACTATGGCTACACCTTC.

The V and J genes are TRBV27 and TRBJ2-2, with TRBD1 matching over 10 bases. The CDR3 spans 14 residues. The trim removed 5 bases at V and 6 bases at J, leaving 3 bases unmatched. CDR1 is MNHEY and CDR2 is SMNVEV in the germline V gene (reference sequence). Here the CDR3 reads CASSDRGRPGELFF. The CDR3 nucleotides read TGTGCCAGCAGTGACAGGGGGCGCCCCGGGGAGCTGTTTTTT.

CDR3 in DNA: TGTGCCAGCAGTGGGACAGGGCTTTGGACTGAAGCTTTCTTT. Translating gives CASSGTGLWTEAFF. The chain couples TRBV2 to TRBJ1-1; 8 bases match TRBD1. Germline V gene data show CDR1 as SNHLY and CDR2 as FYNNEI. V was pared by 4 bases and J by 5 bases, with 6 bases of the junction left unmatched. The CDR3 length is 14 residues.

This clone has a single count. The gene calls are TRBV19 and TRBJ2-1; tentatively, D is TRBD1 or TRBD2 (5 bases each). CDR3 length: 17 residues. The V end was cut by 7 bases, the J end by 4 bases, with 23 bases between. Germline V gene lookup returns CDR1 LNHDA and CDR2 SQIVND (reference sequence). This CDR3 is CASTPISLRDGYNEQFF. The CDR3, as DNA: TGTGCCAGTACTCCCATAAGCCTCCGGGACGGATACAATGAGCAGTTCTTC.

V gene TRBV7-6 combines with J gene TRBJ1-6; 8 bases match TRBD1. The CDR3 is 15 amino acids. CDR1 is SGHVS, CDR2 FNYEAQ, per germline. V lost 3 bases and J lost 7; bases outside the gene matches: 5. CDR3 residues: CASSFGTGGNSPLHF. In DNA, the CDR3 is TGTGCCAGCAGCTTTGGGACAGGAGGCAATTCACCCCTCCACTTT.

The V call is TRBV5-4, the J call TRBJ2-2; D call uncertain. The CDR3 sequence is 17 residues long. Trimming removed 2 bases at V and 0 bases at J, with 14 bases between. Germline V gene data show CDR1 as SGHNT and CDR2 as YYREEE (reference sequence). This chain's CDR3 is CASSFDPAGPNTGELFF. The CDR3 nucleotides read TGTGCCAGCAGCTTTGATCCCGCCGGACCGAACACCGGGGAGCTGTTTTTT.

The chain couples TRBV13 to TRBJ2-1, with 9 positions matching TRBD2. There are 16 residues in the CDR3. The J segment lost 5 bases and the V segment lost 5 bases, leaving 10 bases of the junction unmatched. The germline gives CDR1 PRHDT, CDR2 FYEKMQ (reference sequence). The chain's CDR3 is CASSVRAGGANNEQFF. The CDR3 DNA reads TGTGCCAGCAGCGTGCGGGCGGGAGGGGCTAACAATGAGCAGTTCTTC.

The rearrangement uses TRBV7-9 and TRBJ1-3; D is unresolved. In germline, CDR1 is SEHNR, CDR2 FQNEAQ (reference sequence). CDR3 size: 14 residues. The V and J ends lost 5 bases and 6 bases respectively, with 14 bases between them. The CDR3 sequence: CASSVGGGKNTIYF. The CDR3 DNA is TGTGCCAGCAGCGTAGGTGGAGGGAAAAACACCATATATTTT.

The rearrangement links TRBV6-5 to TRBJ2-3, with TRBD2 as a possible D gene (6 bases). The CDR3 consists of 15 residues. V gave up 7 bases and J gave up 2 bases, with 16 bases separating them. Germline CDR1 and CDR2: MNHEY and SVGAGI. The CDR3 nucleotides read TGTGCCAGCACCCCCCTAGGGACTTCCACAGATACGCAGTATTTT. Its protein is CASTPLGTSTDTQYF.

The genes are TRBV19 and TRBJ1-4; 7 bases agree with TRBD1. The CDR3 contains 14 residues. V dropped 5 bases and J dropped 5; count of bases not matched to a gene: 5. Germline V gene data show CDR1 as LNHDA and CDR2 as SQIVND (reference sequence). The CDR3: CASSPRTGNEKLFF. The CDR3 nucleotides read TGTGCCAGTAGTCCCAGGACAGGAAATGAAAAACTGTTTTTT.

The chain uses TRBV19 and TRBJ1-5; possibly TRBD1 for D (6 bases). Germline V gene sequence: CDR1 LNHDA, CDR2 SQIVND (reference sequence). The CDR3 is 15 residues long. Trimming left V 1 base short and J 2 bases short, with 9 bases between. CDR3 DNA sequence: TGTGCCAGTAGTATAGTCCGGACAGGCAATCAGCCCCAGCATTTT. Its protein is CASSIVRTGNQPQHF.

The chain joins TRBV19 to TRBJ2-4, with D possibly matching TRBD1 (6 bases). The germline CDR1 and CDR2 sequences are LNHDA and SQIVND (reference sequence). V was pared by 6 bases and J by 0 bases, with 15 bases between. There are 16 residues in the CDR3. CDR3 loop: CASRKTGPSAKNIQYF. For the CDR3, the DNA is TGTGCCAGTAGGAAAACAGGGCCCTCAGCCAAAAACATTCAGTACTTC.

The chain joins TRBV19 to TRBJ1-5, with TRBD1 identical over 7 bases. Unmatched junction bases numbered 11, after V lost 7 bases and J lost 5 bases. Per the germline V gene, CDR1 is LNHDA and CDR2 is SQIVND (reference sequence). This CDR3 has 15 residues. The CDR3 DNA is TGTGCCAGTAATTACGGGACAGTCCGGGATCAGCCCCAGCATTTT. It encodes CASNYGTVRDQPQHF. The variable domain in full, completed from reference TRBV19 and TRBJ1-5, reads DGGITQSPKYLFRKEGQNVTLSCEQNLNHDAMYWYRQDPGQGLRLIYYSQIVNDFQKGDIAEGYSVSREKKESFPLTVTSAQKNPTAFYLCASNYGTVRDQPQHFGDGTRLSIL.

The chain uses TRBV3-1 (or the pseudogene TRBV3-2) and TRBJ2-1; 14 bases are a match to TRBD2. The CDR3 sequence is 15 residues long. The J segment lost 8 bases and the V segment lost 4 bases, leaving 4 bases of the junction unmatched. Looked up from germline, CDR1 is LGHDT and CDR2 is YNNKEL (reference sequence). CDR3 amino acids: CASSLGLAGGDEQFF. The CDR3 coding sequence is TGTGCCAGCAGCCTCGGACTAGCGGGAGGAGATGAGCAGTTCTTC.

The chain recombines TRBV7-8 with TRBJ1-1; D is unclear. CDR1 SGHVS and CDR2 FQNEAQ come from the germline V gene. The V end lost 4 bases, the J end lost 1 base, and 7 bases lay between the germline ends. The CDR3 has 13 residues. The CDR3 loop reads CASSWDGNTEAFF. In DNA, the CDR3 is TGTGCCAGCAGCTGGGATGGGAACACTGAAGCTTTCTTT. The variable domain in full, completed from reference TRBV7-8 and TRBJ1-1, reads GAGVSQSPRYKVAKRGQDVALRCDPISGHVSLFWYQQALGQGPEFLTYFQNEAQLDKSGLPSDRFFAERPEGSVSTLKIQRTQQEDSAVYLCASSWDGNTEAFFGQGTRLTVV.

In its sample, this clone was seen once. The rearrangement uses TRBV6-5 and TRBJ1-2; perhaps TRBD1 as D (6 bases). CDR1 and CDR2 from the germline V gene are MNHEY and SVGAGI. V lost 10 bases and J 3 bases, leaving 12 bases between the germline ends. This CDR3 is 12 amino acids long. CDR3 nucleotide sequence: TGTGCCACCACAGGGAGGGACTATGGCTACACCTTC. Translation: CATTGRDYGYTF.